Below, 13 T cell receptor beta chains from the same sample are listed, as sequenced in a study of blood T cell repertoires in COVID-19. The method was immunoSEQ multiplex PCR; TCRdb's version includes in-frame clones alone and lacks a portion of them. The data hold about 240,000 clones, with roughly 89% observed a single time. What was sequenced was PBMCs or T cells enriched from blood (not recorded which). The receptors here all came from a woman younger than 45 with acute COVID-19.

V gene TRBV27 combines with J gene TRBJ1-1, with D perhaps TRBD1 (5 bases). The CDR3 extends over 11 amino acids. The V end was cut by 5 bases, the J end by 7 bases, with 8 bases between. Germline V gene lookup returns CDR1 MNHEY and CDR2 SMNVEV (reference sequence). The CDR3 reads CASSEGLEAFF. CDR3 DNA: TGTGCCAGCAGTGAGGGACTTGAAGCTTTCTTT.

J is TRBJ1-1 and V is TRBV30; no clear D gene. This CDR3 has 13 amino acids. Trimming left V 7 bases short and J 0 bases short, with 12 bases between. The germline CDR1 and CDR2 sequences are GTSNPN and SVGIG (reference sequence). CDR3 DNA sequence: TGTGCCTTTCGTCCGGACTTGAACACTGAAGCTTTCTTT. Its translation: CAFRPDLNTEAFF.

This chain connects TRBV28 to TRBJ1-5; tentatively, D is TRBD1 (6 bases). The CDR3 consists of 17 residues. CDR1 and CDR2 from the germline V gene are MDHEN and SYDVKM. Trimming removed 8 bases from V and 0 bases from J, with 20 bases in between. CDR3 amino acids: CASRRPRTVYSNQPQHF. The CDR3 bases are TGTGCCAGCCGGCGACCCAGGACAGTTTATAGCAATCAGCCCCAGCATTTT.

The rearrangement links TRBV5-1 to TRBJ1-4; D possibly corresponds to TRBD1 (6 bases). CDR1 and CDR2 from the germline V gene are SGHRS and YFSETQ. V was pared by 4 bases and J by 8 bases, with 21 bases between. This CDR3 is built from 16 residues. CDR3 loop: CASSPHLGGREEKLFF. CDR3 bases: TGCGCCAGCAGCCCTCACCTCGGGGGGCGAGAAGAAAAACTGTTTTTT.

V is TRBV7-6 and J is TRBJ2-7, with 10 positions matching TRBD2. The length of the CDR3 is 15 residues. In germline, CDR1 is SGHVS, CDR2 FNYEAQ. With V trimmed by 5 bases and J by 2 bases, 6 bases remained unmatched. The CDR3 DNA reads TGTGCCAGCAGCCCCGGACTAGCGGAGGCCTACGAGCAGTACTTC. Its translation: CASSPGLAEAYEQYF. The variable domain in full, completed from reference TRBV7-6 and TRBJ2-7, reads GAGVSQSPRYKVTKRGQDVALRCDPISGHVSLYWYRQALGQGPEFLTYFNYEAQQDKSGLPNDRFSAERPEGSISTLTIQRTEQRDSAMYRCASSPGLAEAYEQYFGPGTRLTVT.

Comments on this clone: This sample also contains other DNA sequences that code for the same CDR3. The rearrangement links TRBV2 to TRBJ1-2; TRBD1 might be the D (5 bases). Trimming cost V 6 bases and J 5 bases, with 10 bases left between them. The CDR3 runs to 12 residues. Germline-derived CDR1 and CDR2 are SNHLY and FYNNEI. The CDR3 DNA reads as TGTGCCAGCAGGGCAGGGCCATATGGCTACACCTTC. Translation: CASRAGPYGYTF.

This clone showed up just once. The junction does not match germline at one end; this may be a read error. The chain uses TRBV7-7 and TRBJ2-1; weak D call: TRBD2 (6 bases). The length of the CDR3 is 13 residues. Germline V gene lookup returns CDR1 SSHAT and CDR2 FNYEAQ (reference sequence). Here the CDR3 DNA reads TGTGCTAGCAGCCGAGGGACTTCCAATGAGCAGTTCTTC. Residues: CASSRGTSNEQFF.

This clone was observed a handful of times. The sample contains more than one DNA sequence encoding this CDR3. This chain joins TRBV19 and TRBJ2-6; the D is unclear. Germline-derived CDR1 and CDR2 are LNHDA and SQIVND (reference sequence). Trimming removed 3 bases from V and 1 base from J, with 10 bases in between. The CDR3 totals 16 residues. The CDR3 DNA reads as TGTGCCAGTAGTATCGAGGCGGCGTCTGGGGCCAACGTCCTGACTTTC. Amino acids: CASSIEAASGANVLTF.

The table lists this clone with a count of one. The chain uses TRBV7-9 and TRBJ2-6; 9 bases are a match to TRBD2. The CDR3 totals 14 residues. Germline trimming cut 1 base from V and 19 bases from J; bases unmatched to any gene: 11. CDR1 and CDR2 from the germline V gene are SEHNR and FQNEAQ (reference sequence). Here the CDR3 DNA reads TGTGCCAGCAGCTTAGTCCTAGCGGGGACCAAGCCAACTTTC. It encodes CASSLVLAGTKPTF.

The V gene is TRBV19, the J gene TRBJ1-1; perhaps TRBD1 as D (6 bases). Trimming cost V 2 bases and J 0 bases, with 7 bases left between them. Germline lookup yields CDR1 LNHDA and CDR2 SQIVND (reference sequence). The CDR3 has 14 amino acids. CDR3 loop: CASSIWGLNTEAFF. The CDR3 nucleotides read TGTGCCAGTAGTATATGGGGGCTGAACACTGAAGCTTTCTTT.

CDR3: CASSLPGPLHF. CDR3 nucleotides: TGTGCCAGCAGCCTACCGGGACCCCTCCACTTT. The chain carries TRBV11-2 and TRBJ1-6; D not resolved. Trimming stripped 5 bases from V and 12 bases from J, with 8 bases between. This CDR3 region has 11 residues. Germline loops: CDR1 SGHAT, CDR2 FQNNGV.

The chain links TRBV5-5 to TRBJ1-5, with D possibly being TRBD1 (5 bases). V lost 4 bases and J lost 3, with 11 bases in between. Germline V gives CDR1 SGHKS, CDR2 YYEKEE (reference sequence). This CDR3 is built from 14 residues. DNA for the CDR3: TGTGCCAGCAGCACGGGACTGTTCAATCAGCCCCAGCATTTT. This translates into CASSTGLFNQPQHF.

The V and J genes are TRBV24-1 and TRBJ2-1, with D perhaps matching TRBD2 (5 bases). Germline V gene lookup returns CDR1 KGHDR and CDR2 SFDVKD. Trimming took 3 bases from V and 8 from J, leaving 10 bases between them. This CDR3 is built from 13 residues. The CDR3 protein is CATSDNTRDEQFF. In DNA, the CDR3 is TGTGCCACCAGTGATAATACTAGAGATGAGCAGTTCTTC.